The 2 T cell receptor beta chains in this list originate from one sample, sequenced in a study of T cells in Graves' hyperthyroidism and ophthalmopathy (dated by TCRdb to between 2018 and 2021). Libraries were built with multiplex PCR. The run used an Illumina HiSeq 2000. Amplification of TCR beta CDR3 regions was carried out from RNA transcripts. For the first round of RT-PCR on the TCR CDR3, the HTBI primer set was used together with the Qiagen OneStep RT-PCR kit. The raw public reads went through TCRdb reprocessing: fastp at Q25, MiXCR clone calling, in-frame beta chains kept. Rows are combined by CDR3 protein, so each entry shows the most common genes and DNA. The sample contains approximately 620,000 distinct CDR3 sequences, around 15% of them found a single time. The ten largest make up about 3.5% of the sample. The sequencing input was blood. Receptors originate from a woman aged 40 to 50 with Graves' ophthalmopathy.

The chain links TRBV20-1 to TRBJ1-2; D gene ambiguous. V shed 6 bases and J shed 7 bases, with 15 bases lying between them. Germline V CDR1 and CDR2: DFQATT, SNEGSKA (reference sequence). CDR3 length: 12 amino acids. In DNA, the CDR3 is TGCAGTGCCAGCGAGGAGGCCCGTGGCTACACCTTC. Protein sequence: CSASEEARGYTF.

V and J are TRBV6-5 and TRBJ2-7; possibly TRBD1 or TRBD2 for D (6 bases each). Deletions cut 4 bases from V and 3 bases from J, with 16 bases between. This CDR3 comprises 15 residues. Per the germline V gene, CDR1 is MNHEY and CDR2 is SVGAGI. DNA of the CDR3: TGTGCCAGCAGTTGGTCGAACGAGGGGGGCTACGAGCAGTACTTC. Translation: CASSWSNEGGYEQYF.